The 7 T cell receptor beta chains listed next were all sequenced from one sample in a study of T-cell reconstitution after alpha-beta-depleted transplantation in children (TCRdb year 2016). The method behind the library was PCR. Sequencing was carried out with an Illumina HiSeq 2500. TCR library preparation used molecular barcoding, with unique molecular identifiers applied to normalize quantification of the TCRbeta repertoire. TCRdb ran its own pipeline on the public reads, namely fastp trimming at Q25 and MiXCR clone calling, and kept in-frame beta chains. For every CDR3 protein sequence, its rows merge into one entry that carries the most common genes and DNA. The sample table holds 440,000 or so distinct CDR3 sequences, of which roughly 44% were seen once. In total, the top ten clones hold 27% of the sample. In light of the paper, this sample's treatment or condition label describes: allogeneic hematopoietic cell transplantation with graft depleted of TCRalphabeta T cells and CD19 B cells.

Sample: PBMCs, taken before TCRalphabeta/CD19-depleted stem cell transplant. These receptors all stem from a girl aged 2 to 10 with aplastic anemia, due to receive a stem cell transplant.

The table lists this clonotype with a count of one. The chain combines TRBV7-3 with TRBJ2-4; a weak D match, TRBD2 (5 bases). Between the trimmed V and J ends, which lost 3 bases and 8 bases, there was a span of 11 bases. Germline CDR1 and CDR2: SGHTA and FQGTGA. This CDR3 has 13 amino acids. CDR3 sequence: CASSFKWGDIQYF. The CDR3 DNA reads as TGTGCCAGCAGCTTCAAGTGGGGAGACATTCAGTACTTC.

This clonotype was seen at least ten times. CDR3 residues: CASSLVREATEQFF. DNA for the CDR3: TGTGCCAGCAGTTTGGTCCGGGAGGCCACCGAGCAGTTCTTC. The genes are TRBV27 and TRBJ2-1; TRBD2 aligns across 7 bases. Germline-derived CDR1 and CDR2 are MNHEY and SMNVEV (reference sequence). Trimming cost V 3 bases and J 10 bases; bases outside gene matches: 9. This CDR3 is built from 14 residues.

This clonotype appeared many times. The J gene is TRBJ2-1, the V gene TRBV12-3 or TRBV12-4, with TRBD2 matching 10 bases. CDR3 length equals 16 residues. The V and J ends lost 6 bases and 5 bases, in that order; junction bases with no gene match: 10. DNA of the CDR3: TGTGCCAGCAGGCCTCCTCGGACTAGCGGAAACAATGAGCAGTTCTTC. Translating gives CASRPPRTSGNNEQFF.

This clonotype was observed at least ten times. The rearrangement joins TRBV20-1 to TRBJ2-3, with TRBD1 matching over 10 bases. Germline loops: CDR1 DFQATT, CDR2 SNEGSKA (reference sequence). CDR3 length: 15 amino acids. V was clipped by 5 bases and J by 6 bases; unmatched bases: 11. CDR3 loop: CSAPRQGADWDTQYF. CDR3 DNA sequence: TGCAGTGCTCCCCGACAGGGGGCAGATTGGGATACGCAGTATTTT.

This sequence joins TRBV7-6 and TRBJ1-5; no reliable D call. The germline CDR1 and CDR2 sequences are SGHVS and FNYEAQ. The CDR3 length is 15 residues. Trimming shortened V by 0 bases and J by 3 bases, and 9 bases separated the two germline ends. The CDR3 DNA sequence: TGTGCCAGCAGCTTAGCCCCCGGGGACAATCAGCCCCAGCATTTT. Protein product: CASSLAPGDNQPQHF. Filled out from reference TRBV7-6 and TRBJ1-5, the complete variable domain reads GAGVSQSPRYKVTKRGQDVALRCDPISGHVSLYWYRQALGQGPEFLTYFNYEAQQDKSGLPNDRFSAERPEGSISTLTIQRTEQRDSAMYRCASSLAPGDNQPQHFGDGTRLSIL.

This clonotype was seen at least ten times. The rearrangement uses TRBV10-3 and TRBJ2-3; unclear D gene. CDR1 and CDR2 (germline): ENHRY, SYGVKD. The length of the CDR3 is 14 residues. V was pared by 0 bases and J by 6 bases, with 10 bases between. The CDR3 DNA reads TGTGCCATCAGTGAGTCACCCCGGTCGGATACGCAGTATTTT. It translates to CAISESPRSDTQYF.

This clonotype occurred many times. The chain employs TRBV5-6 and TRBJ2-5; tentative D call: TRBD2 (6 bases). Trimming cost V 2 bases and J 3 bases, with 14 bases left between them. This CDR3 has 15 residues. Germline CDR1 is SGHDT and CDR2 is YYEEEE. The CDR3 region is CASSFPGTGKETQYF. The CDR3, as DNA: TGTGCCAGCAGCTTTCCCGGGACTGGTAAAGAGACCCAGTACTTC.